The 25 T cell receptor beta chains reported below all come from one sample, sequenced in a study of control samples from healthy donors and cancer patients (dated by TCRdb to about 2020). The library was made by the immunoSEQ multiplex PCR assay. This immuneACCESS table, as held by TCRdb, lists in-frame sequences with V and J called but not all clones. Of the missing ones, under half trace to an unresolved V gene in checked studies; the others have no known cause. The sample data list 150,000 to 200,000 clones, and 85% to 95% of these were observed just once. 1.3% of the sample lies in the top ten. Sequencing input: blood. The receptors here all came from a woman aged 18-29 years in good health.

The chain uses TRBV5-1 and TRBJ2-3, with TRBD2 matching 13 bases. Germline CDR1 and CDR2: SGHRS and YFSETQ. V lost 0 bases and J lost 1; bases outside the gene matches: 2. There are 17 residues in the CDR3. This CDR3 is CASSLGGTSGGTDTQYF. CDR3 coding DNA: TGCGCCAGCAGCTTGGGTGGGACTAGCGGGGGCACAGATACGCAGTATTTT.

With regard to this clone: The sample has other DNA sequences that encode this CDR3 too. The chain joins TRBV6-5 to TRBJ1-2; 7 nucleotides align to TRBD1. V trimming: 4 bases; J trimming: 0 bases; junction bases outside the gene matches: 2. CDR1 is MNHEY and CDR2 is SVGAGI in the germline V gene. The CDR3 sequence is 14 residues long. The CDR3 here is CASSSGTANYGYTF. DNA for the CDR3: TGTGCCAGCAGTTCCGGGACAGCTAACTATGGCTACACCTTC.

This chain joins TRBV19 and TRBJ2-7; 15 bases are a match to TRBD2. Germline values: CDR1 LNHDA, CDR2 SQIVND (reference sequence). With V trimmed by 5 bases and J by 6 bases, 8 bases remained unmatched. This CDR3 is 16 amino acids long. The CDR3 spells CASSLAGTSGGIEQYF. The DNA of the CDR3 is TGTGCCAGTAGTTTAGCCGGGACTAGCGGGGGGATCGAGCAGTACTTC.

V and J are TRBV11-2 and TRBJ1-4, with D possibly matching TRBD1 (5 bases). This CDR3 has 14 amino acids. Trimming took off 5 bases at V and 8 bases at J, with 15 bases between the two ends. Germline V gene sequence: CDR1 SGHAT, CDR2 FQNNGV. The DNA for the CDR3 is TGTGCCAGCAGCCCCCCCGGGGCAAGGGAAAAACTGTTTTTT. It yields the protein CASSPPGAREKLFF.

The V and J genes are TRBV5-4 and TRBJ2-7; TRBD2 matches 9 bases. With V trimmed by 0 bases and J by 3 bases, 4 bases remained unmatched. The germline gives CDR1 SGHNT, CDR2 YYREEE (reference sequence). This CDR3 is built from 15 residues. CDR3 region: CASSLGLAGSYEQYF. The CDR3 DNA is TGTGCCAGCAGCTTGGGGCTAGCGGGAAGCTACGAGCAGTACTTC.

This clone appeared a single time. J is TRBJ1-2 and V is TRBV19, with a possible D match to TRBD1 (6 bases). V shed 4 bases and J shed 1 base, with 16 bases lying between them. The germline V gene encodes CDR1 LNHDA and CDR2 SQIVND (reference sequence). This CDR3 spans 16 amino acids. The CDR3 protein is CASSTQGRGLNYGYTF. In DNA form, the CDR3 reads TGTGCCAGTAGTACCCAGGGGAGGGGCCTTAACTATGGCTACACCTTC.

The chain uses TRBV19 and TRBJ1-2; no clear D gene. Per germline, CDR1 LNHDA and CDR2 SQIVND (reference sequence). The CDR3 is made up of 14 amino acids. Trimming took off 4 bases at V and 1 base at J, with 10 bases between the two ends. The CDR3 is CASSSLLFNYGYTF. CDR3 in DNA: TGTGCCAGTAGTAGCCTCCTCTTTAACTATGGCTACACCTTC.

V usage is TRBV10-3 and J usage is TRBJ1-2, with 8 bases fitting TRBD1. In germline, CDR1 is ENHRY, CDR2 SYGVKD. V shed 6 bases and J 6 bases; nucleotides not matched to a gene: 6. The CDR3 is 13 amino acids. CDR3 amino acids: CAIRKDREHGYTF. Here the CDR3 DNA reads TGTGCCATCAGAAAGGACAGGGAACATGGCTACACCTTC.

The V gene is TRBV25-1, the J gene TRBJ1-3, with D unclear. The V gene lost 10 bases and the J gene lost 2 bases, with 12 bases spanning the gap. Per the germline V gene, CDR1 is MGHDK and CDR2 is SYGVNS. The CDR3 is 13 amino acids. The CDR3 sequence: CATATVTGNTIYF. CDR3 nucleotides: TGTGCCACCGCCACAGTAACTGGAAACACCATATATTTT.

The V call is TRBV6-5, the J call TRBJ1-3; TRBD1 agrees at 9 bases. Germline CDR1 and CDR2: MNHEY and SVGAGI. With 10 bases clipped from V and 4 bases from J, the junction kept 8 bases outside the gene matches. This CDR3 spans 14 amino acids. CDR3 loop: CATYRDRVGNTIYF. The CDR3 region has the DNA TGTGCCACCTACCGGGACAGGGTCGGAAACACCATATATTTT.

This clone was detected once. This chain uses TRBV3-1 (or the pseudogene TRBV3-2) with TRBJ2-1; 7 bases line up with TRBD1. This CDR3 has 17 amino acids. V lost 4 bases to trimming and J lost 8 bases; unmatched junction nucleotides: 17. Germline CDR1 and CDR2: LGHDT and YNNKEL (reference sequence). For the CDR3, the DNA is TGTGCCAGCAGCCGGGAACTCCGGGACAGTCTAATCTATGAGCAGTTCTTC. Protein product: CASSRELRDSLIYEQFF.

The chain carries TRBV28 and TRBJ1-2; D is perhaps TRBD1 (5 bases). V lost 5 bases and J lost 2, with 12 bases in between. Germline values: CDR1 MDHEN, CDR2 SYDVKM. This CDR3 contains 14 residues. The CDR3 DNA reads TGTGCCAGCAGTCAAATCCGGGACAACTATGGCTACACCTTC. This translates into CASSQIRDNYGYTF.

Points on this clone: One end of the junction fails to match germline, which may point to a read error. The rearrangement links TRBV6-1 to TRBJ2-7; D not certain. Germline V gene sequence: CDR1 MNHNS, CDR2 SASEGT. The length of the CDR3 is 12 residues. This chain's CDR3 is CASSEGMDEQYF. The DNA for the CDR3 is TGTGCCAGCAGCGAAGGGATGGACGAGCAGTACTTC.

V is TRBV3-1 (or the pseudogene TRBV3-2) and J is TRBJ1-5; no clear D gene. This CDR3 region has 13 residues. Looked up from germline, CDR1 is LGHDT and CDR2 is YNNKEL (reference sequence). Trimming took off 6 bases at V and 5 bases at J, with 11 bases between the two ends. CDR3 protein: CASSPDGDQPQHF. DNA for the CDR3: TGTGCCAGCAGTCCCGACGGAGATCAGCCCCAGCATTTT.

The chain carries TRBV11-2 and TRBJ1-6, with TRBD1 identical over 7 bases. The germline CDR1 and CDR2 sequences are SGHAT and FQNNGV. The CDR3 sequence is 16 residues long. With V trimmed by 6 bases and J by 9 bases, 14 bases remained unmatched. The CDR3 spells CASRFTTGVVGSPLHF. The CDR3 bases are TGTGCCAGCAGATTTACTACAGGGGTGGTTGGTTCACCCCTCCACTTT.

The rearrangement joins TRBV7-9 to TRBJ2-6; D is possibly TRBD2 (6 bases). Germline CDR1 SEHNR, CDR2 FQNEAQ (reference sequence). Deletions cut 1 base from V and 2 bases from J, with 18 bases between. The CDR3 extends over 19 amino acids. CDR3 nucleotides: TGTGCCAGCAGCTTAGTTTCCTCCTTTTGGGAGGCTGGGGCCAACGTCCTGACTTTC. It codes for CASSLVSSFWEAGANVLTF. The entire variable domain, with the rest obtained from reference TRBV7-9 and TRBJ2-6, is as follows: DTGVSQNPRHKITKRGQNVTFRCDPISEHNRLYWYRQTLGQGPEFLTYFQNEAQLEKSRLLSDRFSAERPKGSFSTLEIQRTEQGDSAMYLCASSLVSSFWEAGANVLTFGAGSRLTVL.

The V call is TRBV7-2, the J call TRBJ2-5; no firm D call. Germline CDR1 reads SGHTA; CDR2 reads FQGNSA. Trimming removed 4 bases from V and 0 bases from J, with 3 bases in between. The CDR3 is made up of 12 amino acids. The CDR3, as DNA: TGTGCCAGCAGCTATCACCAAGAGACCCAGTACTTC. Its translation: CASSYHQETQYF.

This sequence joins TRBV7-9 and TRBJ2-2, with 8 nucleotides matching TRBD2. Trimming at V came to 5 bases and at J to 2 bases, leaving 7 bases not matched to a gene. CDR1 SEHNR and CDR2 FQNEAQ come from the germline V gene (reference sequence). The CDR3 consists of 16 residues. The CDR3 DNA is TGTGCCAGCAGCACCCCGACTAGCGCTAACACCGGGGAGCTGTTTTTT. Its protein is CASSTPTSANTGELFF.

V usage is TRBV5-1 and J usage is TRBJ1-1, with D possibly TRBD1 on 5 matching bases. Trimming took off 4 bases at V and 6 bases at J, with 16 bases between the two ends. The CDR3 consists of 14 residues. Germline lookup yields CDR1 SGHRS and CDR2 YFSETQ. CDR3 protein: CASSPAGTAPEAFF. The CDR3 bases are TGCGCCAGCAGCCCCGCGGGGACCGCGCCTGAAGCTTTCTTT.

The rearrangement links TRBV7-6 to TRBJ2-2; D perhaps matches TRBD1 (5 bases). The CDR3 length is 18 residues. Trimming shortened V by 5 bases and J by 5 bases, and 24 bases separated the two germline ends. Germline values: CDR1 SGHVS, CDR2 FNYEAQ. The CDR3 spells CASSRDAIRGERTGELFF. DNA for the CDR3: TGTGCCAGCAGCCGCGATGCGATTAGGGGTGAGAGGACCGGGGAGCTGTTTTTT. Based on the CDR3 plus reference TRBV7-6 and TRBJ2-2, the full variable domain is GAGVSQSPRYKVTKRGQDVALRCDPISGHVSLYWYRQALGQGPEFLTYFNYEAQQDKSGLPNDRFSAERPEGSISTLTIQRTEQRDSAMYRCASSRDAIRGERTGELFFGEGSRLTVL.

This clone has a single count. The V and J genes are TRBV6-2 or TRBV6-3 and TRBJ2-7, with 7 bases matching TRBD2. V trimming: 2 bases; J trimming: 7 bases; junction bases outside the gene matches: 5. This CDR3 region has 13 residues. Germline assignment: CDR1 MNHEY and CDR2 SVGEGT. The CDR3 reads CASSYGREREQYF. CDR3 sequence (DNA): TGTGCCAGCAGTTACGGGAGGGAACGGGAGCAGTACTTC.

The chain recombines TRBV7-9 with TRBJ1-1; weak D call: TRBD1 (5 bases). V lost 1 base and J lost 3, with 15 bases in between. This CDR3 region has 16 residues. CDR1 and CDR2 (germline): SEHNR, FQNEAQ (reference sequence). CDR3 DNA sequence: TGTGCCAGCAGCTTAGAGGAGGCGGGACGGCACACTGAAGCTTTCTTT. Its protein product is CASSLEEAGRHTEAFF.

The chain combines TRBV27 with TRBJ1-5; D is unresolved. Germline values: CDR1 MNHEY, CDR2 SMNVEV (reference sequence). The CDR3 contains 13 residues. V was clipped by 5 bases and J by 0 bases, with 5 bases between them. The chain's CDR3 is CASSEYSNQPQHF. In DNA, the CDR3 is TGTGCCAGCAGTGAGTATAGCAATCAGCCCCAGCATTTT.

This chain joins TRBV19 and TRBJ1-2, with 8 bases lining up with TRBD1. With 10 bases clipped from V and 8 bases from J, the junction kept 12 bases outside the gene matches. The CDR3 loop spans 13 amino acids. CDR1 and CDR2 (germline): LNHDA, SQIVND (reference sequence). CDR3 bases: TGTGCCACCCTCGGACAGGGTGGGTCAGGCTACACCTTC. It encodes CATLGQGGSGYTF. Full variable domain (missing parts from reference TRBV19 and TRBJ1-2): DGGITQSPKYLFRKEGQNVTLSCEQNLNHDAMYWYRQDPGQGLRLIYYSQIVNDFQKGDIAEGYSVSREKKESFPLTVTSAQKNPTAFYLCATLGQGGSGYTFGSGTRLTVV.

The chain combines TRBV9 with TRBJ2-7, with D perhaps TRBD1 or TRBD2 (6 bases each). The ends were cut back, 4 bases at V and 4 bases at J, with 21 bases in the middle. This CDR3 has 16 amino acids. The V gene's germline CDR1 is SGDLS and CDR2 YYNGEE. This CDR3 reads CASSRESGAVLYEQYF. The CDR3 DNA follows: TGTGCCAGCAGCAGAGAGTCGGGGGCCGTCTTATACGAGCAGTACTTC.